These T cell receptor beta chains were read from a single sample in a study of beta chain features in type 1 diabetes. Profiling relied on immunoSEQ multiplex PCR, and the TCRdb table lists in-frame clones only, not all of them. The sample includes approximately 46,000 clones, roughly 47% seen only once; the top ten take around 0.13%. Material: stem cell memory CD4+ T cells from blood. All receptors come from a young man with type 1 diabetes. CDR3s include the opening cysteine and the closing phenylalanine or tryptophan. Clone size is not always given. Where it is, it says once, few, many or a class for expanded clones.

clone size	V gene	J gene	CDR3 protein
.	TRBV7-9	TRBJ2-6	CASSIGHSGANVLTF
.	TRBV6-5	TRBJ2-7	CASSPRTGGYEQYF
few	TRBV6-5	TRBJ2-3	CASSYSPRFGTDTQYF
few	TRBV4-2	TRBJ2-7	CASSQRLAGESPHF
few	TRBV28	TRBJ2-7	CASRLAGIGEQYF
.	TRBV9	TRBJ2-3	CASSVVPGLGTDTQYF
few	TRBV28	TRBJ2-5	CASSLPGQGVQGETQYF
few	TRBV7-9	TRBJ1-1	CASSLTGQLNTEAFF
.	TRBV10-3	TRBJ2-3	CAISEPRGLDSSDTQYF
.	TRBV28	TRBJ2-5	CASSWTGGAWETQYF
few	TRBV28	TRBJ2-7	CASRATVDGEYF
.	TRBV5-1	TRBJ1-2	CASSLERDYGYTF
.	TRBV5-4	TRBJ1-2	CASSVDRGLANYGYTF
.	TRBV9	TRBJ2-7	CASSAGLAGGQFEQYF
.	TRBV19	TRBJ2-7	CASSERASGEQYF
few	TRBV5-6	TRBJ2-5	CASTPFGAVLETQYF
.	TRBV18	TRBJ1-3	CASSAGGNTIYF
.	TRBV6-1	TRBJ1-1	CASSESMGHLGTEAFF
few	TRBV7-9	TRBJ2-1	CASSHRGNEQFF
.	TRBV13	TRBJ2-5	CASSPTGGTQYF
.	TRBV4-3	TRBJ2-5	CASSQNSAGETQYF
.	TRBV2	TRBJ2-2	CASSGLVSGELFF
.	TRBV6-5	TRBJ2-3	CASSYAAVTSTDTQYF
few	TRBV19	TRBJ2-6	CASSFPKSSGANVLTF
few	TRBV7-6	TRBJ2-3	CASSSFLTDTQYF
.	TRBV7-2	TRBJ2-7	CASSLATEYEQYF
.	TRBV5-6	TRBJ2-2	CASSLLGGYTGELFF
.	TRBV7-9	TRBJ2-1	CASSLEAERGNEQFF
once	TRBV7-6	TRBJ2-3	CASSLADTTTQYF
.	TRBV7-6	TRBJ2-1	CASSSQAGIVSYNEQFF
few	TRBV4-1	TRBJ2-7	CASSQYYGGVLEQYF
.	TRBV27	TRBJ2-1	CASSTGGGRIYNEQFF
.	TRBV7-3	TRBJ2-3	CASSLLGPGGAQYF
.	TRBV5-1	TRBJ2-5	CASSFVGRGVETQYF